This TCR beta chain emerged from a study of Ad26.COV2.S vaccination and SARS-CoV-2 variants. On the study more broadly: Donor participated within the Ad26.COV2.S arm of the COV1001 trial.

Trimming pared 3 bases from V and 4 bases from J, leaving 9 bases between. Per germline, CDR1 KGHSH and CDR2 LQKENI. The CDR3 is made up of 14 amino acids. Here immunoSEQ multiplex PCR was the method, and the copy in TCRdb shows in-frame clones only, minus some. The sample consists of roughly 700,000 clones, 70% to 90% of them appearing once. The treatment is: roughly 18 received Ad26.COV2.S at low or high dose, single or two shots; five or six received placebo; per-sample allocation not given. Sampling took place 63 days after the first vaccine or placebo injection. The sample in question was peripheral blood, obtained in a trial of Ad26.COV2.S vaccine versus placebo. The source of this sequence is a person aged 18-60 years who received the Ad26.COV2.S COVID-19 vaccine or a placebo. The chain uses TRBV18 and TRBJ1-4; no clear D. CDR3 amino acids: CASSPSAVNEKLFF. CDR3 nucleotide sequence: TGTGCCAGCTCACCTTCGGCAGTTAATGAAAAACTGTTTTTT.